Included here is one TCR beta chain sequence, with context. Its matching antigen is unknown. The source of the sample is a study of cytomegalovirus exposure and HLA in healthy donors. Overall study results and limits: TCR association rates varied by HLA locus in a later analysis, with DRB1 highest and HLA-C lowest. In a later analysis, parvovirus B19, influenza, CMV and Epstein-Barr virus appeared linked to several top co-occurrence clusters.

13 Jbeta primers and 60 Vbeta primers were used for the PCR. Here immunoSEQ multiplex PCR was the method, and the copy in TCRdb shows in-frame clones only, minus some. This sample has around 170,000 clones; almost 85% occur once, and the top ten carry 0.5% to 0.55%. Germline V lookup: CDR1 KGHSH, CDR2 LQKENI. V lost 3 bases to trimming and J lost 1 base, with 6 bases between them. This CDR3 comprises 13 residues. J is TRBJ1-1 and V is TRBV18, with D uncertain. This TCR derives from a woman aged 45-60 years in good health and CMV-seronegative. Sequenced sample: PBMCs. CDR3 sequence reads: CASSPAQNTEAFF. CDR3 nucleotide sequence: TGTGCCAGCTCACCGGCACAGAACACTGAAGCTTTCTTT.